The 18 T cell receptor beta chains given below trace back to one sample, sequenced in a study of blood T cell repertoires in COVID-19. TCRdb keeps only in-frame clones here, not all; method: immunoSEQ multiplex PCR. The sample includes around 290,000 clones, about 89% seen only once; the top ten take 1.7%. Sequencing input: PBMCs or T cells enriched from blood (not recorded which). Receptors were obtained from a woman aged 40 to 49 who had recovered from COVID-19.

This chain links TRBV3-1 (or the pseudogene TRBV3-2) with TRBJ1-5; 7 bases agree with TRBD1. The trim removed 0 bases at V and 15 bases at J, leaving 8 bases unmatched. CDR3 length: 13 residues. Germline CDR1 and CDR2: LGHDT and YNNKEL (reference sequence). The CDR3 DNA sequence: TGTGCCAGCAGCCAAGAGGGAGACAGGGTAAGGCATTTT. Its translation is CASSQEGDRVRHF.

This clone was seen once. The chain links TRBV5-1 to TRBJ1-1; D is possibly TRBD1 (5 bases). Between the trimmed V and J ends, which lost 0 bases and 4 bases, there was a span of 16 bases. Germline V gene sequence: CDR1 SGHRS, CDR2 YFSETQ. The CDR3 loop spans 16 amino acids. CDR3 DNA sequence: TGCGCCAGCAGCTTGGCCGAAGGACTCGGGGGCACTGAAGCTTTCTTT. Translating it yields CASSLAEGLGGTEAFF.

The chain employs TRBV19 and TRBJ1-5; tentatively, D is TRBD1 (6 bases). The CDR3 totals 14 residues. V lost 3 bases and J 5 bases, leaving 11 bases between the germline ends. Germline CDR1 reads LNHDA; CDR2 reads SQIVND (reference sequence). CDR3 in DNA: TGTGCCAGTAGTATGGGAGGGGGGGATCAGCCCCAGCATTTT. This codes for CASSMGGGDQPQHF. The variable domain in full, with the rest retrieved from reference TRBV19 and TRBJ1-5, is DGGITQSPKYLFRKEGQNVTLSCEQNLNHDAMYWYRQDPGQGLRLIYYSQIVNDFQKGDIAEGYSVSREKKESFPLTVTSAQKNPTAFYLCASSMGGGDQPQHFGDGTRLSIL.

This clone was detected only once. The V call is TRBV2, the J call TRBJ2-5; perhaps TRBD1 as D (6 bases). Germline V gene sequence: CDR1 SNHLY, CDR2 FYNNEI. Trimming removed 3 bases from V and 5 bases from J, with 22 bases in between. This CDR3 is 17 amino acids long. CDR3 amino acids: CASSDGDTLSVGETQYF. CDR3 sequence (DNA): TGTGCCAGCAGTGACGGGGACACCCTCTCCGTGGGGGAGACCCAGTACTTC.

In nucleotides, the CDR3 is TGCGCCAGCAGCCAAGTAGGGGGAAGAGGGACTGAAGCTTTCTTT. Amino acids: CASSQVGGRGTEAFF. The chain couples TRBV4-1 to TRBJ1-1; D is perhaps TRBD1 (6 bases). The CDR3 extends over 15 amino acids. Germline lookup yields CDR1 MGHRA and CDR2 YSYEKL. Between the trimmed V and J ends, which lost 1 base and 5 bases, there was a span of 14 bases.

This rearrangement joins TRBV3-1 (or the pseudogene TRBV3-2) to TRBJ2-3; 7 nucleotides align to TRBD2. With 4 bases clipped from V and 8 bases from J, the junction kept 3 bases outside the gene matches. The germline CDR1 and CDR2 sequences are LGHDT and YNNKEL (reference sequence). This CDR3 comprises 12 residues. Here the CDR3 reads CASSPPGGTQYF. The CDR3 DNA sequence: TGTGCCAGCAGCCCCCCGGGGGGTACGCAGTATTTT.

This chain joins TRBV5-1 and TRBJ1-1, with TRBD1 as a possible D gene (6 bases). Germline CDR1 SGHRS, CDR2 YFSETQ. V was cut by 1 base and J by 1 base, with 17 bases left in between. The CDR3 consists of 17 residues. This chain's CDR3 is CASSLLFSGRGNTEAFF. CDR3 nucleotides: TGCGCCAGCAGCTTGTTATTTAGTGGCAGGGGGAACACTGAAGCTTTCTTT.

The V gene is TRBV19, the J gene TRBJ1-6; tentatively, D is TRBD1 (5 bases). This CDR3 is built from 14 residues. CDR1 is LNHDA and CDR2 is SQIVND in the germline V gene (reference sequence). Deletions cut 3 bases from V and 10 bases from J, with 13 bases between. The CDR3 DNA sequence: TGTGCCAGTAGTATGCAGGGAGGTCGATCACCCCTCCACTTT. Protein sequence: CASSMQGGRSPLHF.

The CDR3 spells CASRGTVQETQYF. The CDR3 region has the DNA TGTGCCAGCAGAGGGACAGTCCAAGAGACCCAGTACTTC. This chain links TRBV18 with TRBJ2-5, with TRBD1 identical over 7 bases. The CDR3 runs 13 residues. Germline CDR1 KGHSH, CDR2 LQKENI. Trimming at V came to 8 bases and at J to 1 base, leaving 4 bases not matched to a gene.

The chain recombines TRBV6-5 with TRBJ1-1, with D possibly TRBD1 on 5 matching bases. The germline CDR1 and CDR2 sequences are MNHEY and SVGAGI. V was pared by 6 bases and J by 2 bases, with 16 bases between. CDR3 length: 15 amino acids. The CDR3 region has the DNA TGTGCCAGCAGGGGGGACTATTCCGGTAACACTGAAGCTTTCTTT. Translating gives CASRGDYSGNTEAFF.

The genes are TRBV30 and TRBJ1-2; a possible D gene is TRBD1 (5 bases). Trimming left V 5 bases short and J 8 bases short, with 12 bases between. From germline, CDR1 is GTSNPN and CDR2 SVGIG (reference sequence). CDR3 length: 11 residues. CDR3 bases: TGTGCCTGGGGGGACTTGAGAGGCTACACCTTC. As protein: CAWGDLRGYTF. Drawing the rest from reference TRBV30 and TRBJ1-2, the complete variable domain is SQTIHQWPATLVQPVGSPLSLECTVEGTSNPNLYWYRQAAGRGLQLLFYSVGIGQISSEVPQNLSASRPQDRQFILSSKKLLLSDSGFYLCAWGDLRGYTFGSGTRLTVV.

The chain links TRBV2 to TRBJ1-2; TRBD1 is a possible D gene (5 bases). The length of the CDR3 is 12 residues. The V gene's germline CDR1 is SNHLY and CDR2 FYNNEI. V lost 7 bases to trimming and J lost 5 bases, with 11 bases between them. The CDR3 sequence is CASKAGPYGYTF. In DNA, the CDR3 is TGTGCCAGCAAAGCAGGGCCTTATGGCTACACCTTC.

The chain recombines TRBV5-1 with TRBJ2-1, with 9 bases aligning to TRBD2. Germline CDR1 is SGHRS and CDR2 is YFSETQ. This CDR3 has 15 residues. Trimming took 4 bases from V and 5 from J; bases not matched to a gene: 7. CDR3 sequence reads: CASSPSGGPHNEQFF. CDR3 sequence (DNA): TGCGCCAGCAGCCCCAGCGGGGGGCCTCACAATGAGCAGTTCTTC. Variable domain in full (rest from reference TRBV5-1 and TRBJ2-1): KAGVTQTPRYLIKTRGQQVTLSCSPISGHRSVSWYQQTPGQGLQFLFEYFSETQRNKGNFPGRFSGRQFSNSRSEMNVSTLELGDSALYLCASSPSGGPHNEQFFGPGTRLTVL.

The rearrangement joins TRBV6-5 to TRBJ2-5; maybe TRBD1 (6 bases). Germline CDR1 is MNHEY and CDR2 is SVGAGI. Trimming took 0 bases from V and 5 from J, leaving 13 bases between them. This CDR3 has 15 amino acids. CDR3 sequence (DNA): TGTGCCAGCAGTTACTCACGGACAGAGGGGGAGACCCAGTACTTC. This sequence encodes CASSYSRTEGETQYF.

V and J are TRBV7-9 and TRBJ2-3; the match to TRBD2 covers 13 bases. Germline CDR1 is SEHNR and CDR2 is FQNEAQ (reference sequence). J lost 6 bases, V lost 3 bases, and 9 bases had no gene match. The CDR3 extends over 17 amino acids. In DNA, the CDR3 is TGTGCCAGCAGCTTGCGGGGACTAGCGGGGAACGGGGATACGCAGTATTTT. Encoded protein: CASSLRGLAGNGDTQYF.

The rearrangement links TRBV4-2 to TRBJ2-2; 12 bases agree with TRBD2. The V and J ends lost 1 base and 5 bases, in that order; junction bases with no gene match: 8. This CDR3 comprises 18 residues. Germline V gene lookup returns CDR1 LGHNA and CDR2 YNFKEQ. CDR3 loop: CASSQVGLAGPGTGELFF. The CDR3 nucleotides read TGTGCCAGCAGCCAAGTTGGACTAGCGGGGCCCGGAACCGGGGAGCTGTTTTTT.

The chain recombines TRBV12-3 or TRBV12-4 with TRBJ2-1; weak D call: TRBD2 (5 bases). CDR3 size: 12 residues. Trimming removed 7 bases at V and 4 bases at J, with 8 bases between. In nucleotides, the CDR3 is TGTGCCAGCACCTCGGGGTACAATGAGCAGTTCTTC. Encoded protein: CASTSGYNEQFF.

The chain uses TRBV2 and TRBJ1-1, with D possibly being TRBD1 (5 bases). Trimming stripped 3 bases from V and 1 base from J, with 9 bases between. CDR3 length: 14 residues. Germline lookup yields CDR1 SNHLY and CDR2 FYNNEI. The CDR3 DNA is TGTGCCAGCAGTGAGCGGGGCACGAACACTGAAGCTTTCTTT. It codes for CASSERGTNTEAFF.